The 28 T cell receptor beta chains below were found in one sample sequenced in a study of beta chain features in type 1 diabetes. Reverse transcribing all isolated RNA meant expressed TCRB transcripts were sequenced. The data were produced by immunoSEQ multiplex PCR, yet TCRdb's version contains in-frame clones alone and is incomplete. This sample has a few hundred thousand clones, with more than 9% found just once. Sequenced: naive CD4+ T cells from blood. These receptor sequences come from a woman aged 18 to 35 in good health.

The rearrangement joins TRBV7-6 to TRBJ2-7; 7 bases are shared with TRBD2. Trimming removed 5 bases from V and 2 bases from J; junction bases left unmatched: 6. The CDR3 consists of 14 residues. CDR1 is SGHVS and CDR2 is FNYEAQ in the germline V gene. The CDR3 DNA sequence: TGTGCCAGCAGCCCAGGACTAGGAGCCTACGAGCAGTACTTC. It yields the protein CASSPGLGAYEQYF.

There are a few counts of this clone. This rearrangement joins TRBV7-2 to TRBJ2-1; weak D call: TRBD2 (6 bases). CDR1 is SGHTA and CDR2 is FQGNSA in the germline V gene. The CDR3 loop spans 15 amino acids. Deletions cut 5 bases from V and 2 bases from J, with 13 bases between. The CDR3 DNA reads TGTGCCAGCAGCCCCCCCGGAGGGGCCTACAATGAGCAGTTCTTC. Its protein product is CASSPPGGAYNEQFF.

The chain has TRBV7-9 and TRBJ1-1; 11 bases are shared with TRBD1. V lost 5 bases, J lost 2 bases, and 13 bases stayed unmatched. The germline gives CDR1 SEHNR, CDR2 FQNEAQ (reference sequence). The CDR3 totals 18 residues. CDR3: CASSGDRDRGVRNTEAFF. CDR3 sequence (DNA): TGTGCCAGCAGCGGAGACAGGGACAGGGGGGTAAGAAACACTGAAGCTTTCTTT.

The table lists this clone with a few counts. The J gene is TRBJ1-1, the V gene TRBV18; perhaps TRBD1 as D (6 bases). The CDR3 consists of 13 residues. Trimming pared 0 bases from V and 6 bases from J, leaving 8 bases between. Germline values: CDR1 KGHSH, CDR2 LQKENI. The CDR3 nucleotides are TGTGCCAGCTCACCACCCAGGGGCTCTGAAGCTTTCTTT. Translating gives CASSPPRGSEAFF. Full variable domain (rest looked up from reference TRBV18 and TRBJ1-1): NAGVMQNPRHLVRRRGQEARLRCSPMKGHSHVYWYRQLPEEGLKFMVYLQKENIIDESGMPKERFSAEFPKEGPSILRIQQVVRGDSAAYFCASSPPRGSEAFFGQGTRLTVV.

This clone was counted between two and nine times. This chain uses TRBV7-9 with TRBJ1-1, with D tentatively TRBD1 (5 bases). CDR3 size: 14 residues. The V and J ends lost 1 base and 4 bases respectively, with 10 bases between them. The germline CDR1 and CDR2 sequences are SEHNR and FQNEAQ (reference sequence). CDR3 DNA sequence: TGTGCCAGCAGCTTAGGCGACAGCCGCACTGAAGCTTTCTTT. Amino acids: CASSLGDSRTEAFF.

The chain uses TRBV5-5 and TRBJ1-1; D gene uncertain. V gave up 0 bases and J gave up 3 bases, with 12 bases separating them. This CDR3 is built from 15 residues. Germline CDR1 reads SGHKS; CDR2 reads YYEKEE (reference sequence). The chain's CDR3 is CASSLDGSRDTEAFF. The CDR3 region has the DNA TGTGCCAGCAGCTTGGACGGTAGCCGAGACACTGAAGCTTTCTTT.

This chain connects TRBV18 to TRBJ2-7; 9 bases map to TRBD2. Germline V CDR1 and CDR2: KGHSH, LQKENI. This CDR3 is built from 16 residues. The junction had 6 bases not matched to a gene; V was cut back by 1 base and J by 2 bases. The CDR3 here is CASSPLASGVTYEQYF. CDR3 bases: TGTGCCAGCTCACCACTGGCTAGCGGGGTTACCTACGAGCAGTACTTC.

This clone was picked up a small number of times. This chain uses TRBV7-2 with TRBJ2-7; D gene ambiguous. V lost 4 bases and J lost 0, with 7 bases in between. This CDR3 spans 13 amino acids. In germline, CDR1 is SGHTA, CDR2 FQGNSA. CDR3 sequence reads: CASSSRISYEQYF. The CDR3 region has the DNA TGTGCCAGCAGCTCGCGGATCTCCTACGAGCAGTACTTC.

The CDR3 spells CASSLATLASADTQYF. CDR3 bases: TGTGCCAGCAGCTTGGCCACACTAGCGTCGGCAGATACGCAGTATTTT. The chain is built from TRBV5-4 and TRBJ2-3; 7 nucleotides agree with TRBD2. The germline V gene has CDR1 SGHNT and CDR2 YYREEE (reference sequence). CDR3 length: 16 amino acids. V was clipped by 0 bases and J by 4 bases; unmatched bases: 8.

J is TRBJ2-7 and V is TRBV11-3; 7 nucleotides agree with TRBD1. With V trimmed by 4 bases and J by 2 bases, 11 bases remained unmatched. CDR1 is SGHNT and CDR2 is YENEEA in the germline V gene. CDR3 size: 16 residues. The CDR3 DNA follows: TGTGCCAGCAGCTCAAGGACAGGCCTAGGGCCCTACGAGCAGTACTTC. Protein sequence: CASSSRTGLGPYEQYF.

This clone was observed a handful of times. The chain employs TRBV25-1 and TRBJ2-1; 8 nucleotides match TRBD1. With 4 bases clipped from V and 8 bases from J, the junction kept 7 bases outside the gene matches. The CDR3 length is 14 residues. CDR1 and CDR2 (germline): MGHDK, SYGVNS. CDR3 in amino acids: CASSGDRSSDEQFF. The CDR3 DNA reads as TGTGCCAGCAGTGGGGACAGGAGTAGCGATGAGCAGTTCTTC.

In DNA form, the CDR3 reads TGCGCCAGCAGCTTGGCTGGGAGAGATCAGCCCCAGCATTTT. This gives the protein CASSLAGRDQPQHF. The chain uses TRBV5-1 and TRBJ1-5; unclear D gene. The germline CDR1 and CDR2 sequences are SGHRS and YFSETQ. The CDR3 runs 14 residues. Trimming removed 0 bases at V and 5 bases at J, with 9 bases between.

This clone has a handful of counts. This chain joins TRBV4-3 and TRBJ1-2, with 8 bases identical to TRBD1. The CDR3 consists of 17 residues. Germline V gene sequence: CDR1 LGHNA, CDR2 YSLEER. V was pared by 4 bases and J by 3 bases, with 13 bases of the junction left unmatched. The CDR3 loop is CASSRPDGQGRHYGYTF. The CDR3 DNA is TGCGCCAGCAGCCGACCTGACGGACAGGGCCGACACTATGGCTACACCTTC.

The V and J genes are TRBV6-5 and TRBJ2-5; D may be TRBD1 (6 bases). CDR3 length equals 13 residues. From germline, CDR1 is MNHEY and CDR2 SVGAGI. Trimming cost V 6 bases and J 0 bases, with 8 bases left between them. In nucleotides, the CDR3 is TGTGCCAGCAGCAGGGGCAACCAAGAGACCCAGTACTTC. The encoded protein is CASSRGNQETQYF.

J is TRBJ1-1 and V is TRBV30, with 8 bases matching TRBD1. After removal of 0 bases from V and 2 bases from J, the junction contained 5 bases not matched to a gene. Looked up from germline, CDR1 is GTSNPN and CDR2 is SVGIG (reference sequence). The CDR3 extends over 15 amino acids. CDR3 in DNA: TGTGCCTGGAGTGTATTACAGGGGGGCAACACTGAAGCTTTCTTT. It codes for CAWSVLQGGNTEAFF.

CDR3 coding DNA: TGTGCCAGCAGCTCAGGGGGCGCTGGAAACACCATATATTTT. This gives the protein CASSSGGAGNTIYF. The V gene is TRBV5-4, the J gene TRBJ1-3, with 8 positions matching TRBD1. The V gene's germline CDR1 is SGHNT and CDR2 YYREEE (reference sequence). This CDR3 comprises 14 residues. J gave up 2 bases and V 3 bases, and 1 base lay outside the gene matches.

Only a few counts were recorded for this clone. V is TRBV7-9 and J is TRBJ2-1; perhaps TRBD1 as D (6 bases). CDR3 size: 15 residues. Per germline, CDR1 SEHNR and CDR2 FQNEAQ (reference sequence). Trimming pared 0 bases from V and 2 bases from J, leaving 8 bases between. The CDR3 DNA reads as TGTGCCAGCAGCTTAGCGGGGGCACCCTACAATGAGCAGTTCTTC. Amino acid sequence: CASSLAGAPYNEQFF.

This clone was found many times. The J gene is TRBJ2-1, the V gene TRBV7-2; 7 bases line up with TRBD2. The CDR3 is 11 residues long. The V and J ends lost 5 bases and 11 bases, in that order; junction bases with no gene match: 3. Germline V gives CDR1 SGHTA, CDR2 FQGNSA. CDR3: CASSGEGQQFF. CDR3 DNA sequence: TGTGCCAGCAGCGGGGAGGGCCAGCAGTTCTTC. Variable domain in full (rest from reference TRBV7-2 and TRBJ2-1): GAGVSQSPSNKVTEKGKDVELRCDPISGHTALYWYRQSLGQGLEFLIYFQGNSAPDKSGLPSDRFSAERTGGSVSTLTIQRTQQEDSAVYLCASSGEGQQFFGPGTRLTVL.

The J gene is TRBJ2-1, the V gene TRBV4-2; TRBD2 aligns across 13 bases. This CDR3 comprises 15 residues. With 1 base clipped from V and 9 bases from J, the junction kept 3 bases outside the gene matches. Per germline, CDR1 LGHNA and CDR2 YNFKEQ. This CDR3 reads CASSQGGTSGTEQFF. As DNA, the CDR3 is TGTGCCAGCAGCCAAGGGGGGACTAGCGGGACTGAGCAGTTCTTC.

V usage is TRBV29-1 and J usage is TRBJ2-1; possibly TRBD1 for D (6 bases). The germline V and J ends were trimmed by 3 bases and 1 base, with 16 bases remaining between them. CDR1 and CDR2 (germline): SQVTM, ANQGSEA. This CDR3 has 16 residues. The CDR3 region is CSVDNRRGLSYNEQFF. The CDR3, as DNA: TGCAGCGTTGACAACCGCAGGGGTCTTTCCTACAATGAGCAGTTCTTC.

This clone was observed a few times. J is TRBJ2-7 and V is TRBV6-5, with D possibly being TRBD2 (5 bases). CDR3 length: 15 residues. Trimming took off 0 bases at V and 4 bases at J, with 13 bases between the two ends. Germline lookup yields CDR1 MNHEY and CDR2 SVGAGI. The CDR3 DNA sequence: TGTGCCAGCAGTTACTCGAGGGCGGCCCAATACGAGCAGTACTTC. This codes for CASSYSRAAQYEQYF.

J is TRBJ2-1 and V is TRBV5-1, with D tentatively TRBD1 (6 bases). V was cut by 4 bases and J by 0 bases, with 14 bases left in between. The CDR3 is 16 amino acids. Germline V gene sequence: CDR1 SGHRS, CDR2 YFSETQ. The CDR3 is CASSPGGRSSYNEQFF. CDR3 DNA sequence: TGCGCCAGCAGCCCTGGGGGCAGATCCTCCTACAATGAGCAGTTCTTC.

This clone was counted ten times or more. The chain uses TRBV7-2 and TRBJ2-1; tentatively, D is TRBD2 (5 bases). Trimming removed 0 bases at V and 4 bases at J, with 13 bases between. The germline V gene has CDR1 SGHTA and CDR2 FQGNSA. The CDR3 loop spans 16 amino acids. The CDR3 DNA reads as TGTGCCAGCAGCTTAGCATTGGCGGGTCGATACAATGAGCAGTTCTTC. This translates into CASSLALAGRYNEQFF.

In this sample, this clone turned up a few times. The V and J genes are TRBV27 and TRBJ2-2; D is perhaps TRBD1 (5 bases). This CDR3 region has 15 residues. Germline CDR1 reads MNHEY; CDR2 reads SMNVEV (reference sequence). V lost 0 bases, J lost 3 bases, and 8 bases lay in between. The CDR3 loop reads CASSLSRTHTGELFF. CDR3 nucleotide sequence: TGTGCCAGCAGTTTATCGCGGACACACACCGGGGAGCTGTTTTTT.

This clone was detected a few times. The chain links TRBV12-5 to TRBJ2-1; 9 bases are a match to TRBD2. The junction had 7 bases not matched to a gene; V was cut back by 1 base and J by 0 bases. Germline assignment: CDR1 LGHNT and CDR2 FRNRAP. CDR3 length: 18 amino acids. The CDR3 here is CASGLALAGVFSYNEQFF. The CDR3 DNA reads TGTGCTAGTGGTTTGGCCTTAGCGGGAGTTTTCTCCTACAATGAGCAGTTCTTC.

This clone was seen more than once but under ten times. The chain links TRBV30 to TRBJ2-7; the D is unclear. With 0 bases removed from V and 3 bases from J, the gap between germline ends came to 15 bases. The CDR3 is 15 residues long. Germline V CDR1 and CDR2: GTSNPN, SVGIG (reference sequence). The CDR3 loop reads CAWSVGGLIGYEQYF. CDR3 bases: TGTGCCTGGAGTGTAGGTGGGCTAATCGGCTACGAGCAGTACTTC. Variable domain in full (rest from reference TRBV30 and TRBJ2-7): SQTIHQWPATLVQPVGSPLSLECTVEGTSNPNLYWYRQAAGRGLQLLFYSVGIGQISSEVPQNLSASRPQDRQFILSSKKLLLSDSGFYLCAWSVGGLIGYEQYFGPGTRLTVT.

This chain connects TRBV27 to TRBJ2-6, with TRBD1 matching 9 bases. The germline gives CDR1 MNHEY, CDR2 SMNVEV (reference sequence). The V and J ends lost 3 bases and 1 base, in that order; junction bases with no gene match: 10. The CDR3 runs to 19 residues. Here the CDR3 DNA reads TGTGCCAGCAGTTTTCGAGGGACAGGGTTAATGTCTGGGGCCAACGTCCTGACTTTC. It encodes CASSFRGTGLMSGANVLTF.

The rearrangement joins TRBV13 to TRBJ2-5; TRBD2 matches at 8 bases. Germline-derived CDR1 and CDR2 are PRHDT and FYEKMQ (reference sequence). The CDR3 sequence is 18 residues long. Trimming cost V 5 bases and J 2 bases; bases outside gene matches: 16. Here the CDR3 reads CASSLKRTSPGPQETQYF. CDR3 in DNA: TGTGCCAGCAGCCTCAAACGGACTAGCCCAGGCCCACAAGAGACCCAGTACTTC.